The clone carrying this T cell receptor (beta chain) has ten or more counts. Its antigen remains unknown. V dropped 3 bases and J dropped 0; count of bases not matched to a gene: 3. CDR1 SGHTA and CDR2 FQGNSA come from the germline V gene. The CDR3 covers 16 residues. TCR alpha and beta CDR3 regions were amplified from RNA using iRepertoire nested multiplex PCR. Tissue mRNA or PBMC total RNA, about 90-450 ng, went into one-step reverse transcription and amplification. TCRdb passed the multiplex PCR reads through MiXCR, listing each CDR3 protein once. The sample gives about 180,000 distinct CDR3 sequences, more than 35% of which show up once; roughly 5.4% is in the top ten. The data belong to a study of glioma-infiltrating T cells. General study points: Very few CDR3 sequences were shared between tissue and blood. Tissue-blood divergence was below expectation in non-neoplastic patients, above in gliomas.

The clonotype comes from a human donor with low-grade glioma or glioblastoma, undergoing nonglioma brain surgery, or in good health (not recorded which). The sequencing input was glioma tissue, nonneoplastic brain tissue, or PBMCs (not recorded which). The V call is TRBV7-2, the J call TRBJ2-1, with TRBD2 matching over 9 bases. The CDR3 spells CASSLGGLASYNEQFF. In DNA, the CDR3 is TGTGCCAGCAGCTTGGGGGGACTAGCCTCCTACAATGAGCAGTTCTTC.